The next 14 T cell receptor beta chains were all read from a single sample in a study of OX40 agonist ivuxolimab in advanced cancers. Data came from immunoSEQ multiplex PCR; TCRdb stores just in-frame clones and leaves some out. In the table there are roughly 26,000 clones, 70% to 90% of which are singletons. The sequencing here drew on CD4+ or CD8+ T cells sorted from blood, taken in a trial of the OX40 agonist ivuxolimab. Every receptor here comes from an adult with an advanced solid tumor such as melanoma, head and neck, liver or kidney cancer.

This clone appeared once. This chain uses TRBV19 with TRBJ1-1; tentatively, D is TRBD1 (5 bases). The ends were cut back, 3 bases at V and 4 bases at J, with 9 bases in the middle. CDR1 LNHDA and CDR2 SQIVND come from the germline V gene (reference sequence). This CDR3 comprises 13 residues. DNA of the CDR3: TGTGCCAGTAGTATGGCAGGGCGCACTGAAGCTTTCTTT. This codes for CASSMAGRTEAFF.

A few counts support this clone. The rearrangement links TRBV5-1 to TRBJ2-1, with D unclear. Trimming stripped 2 bases from V and 9 bases from J, with 9 bases between. Germline V gene data show CDR1 as SGHRS and CDR2 as YFSETQ. This CDR3 has 12 amino acids. CDR3 loop: CASSFDLLEQFF. The CDR3 DNA follows: TGCGCCAGCAGCTTCGACCTCCTTGAGCAGTTCTTC.

The V and J genes are TRBV12-5 and TRBJ2-1; TRBD2 aligns across 11 bases. Germline assignment: CDR1 LGHNT and CDR2 FRNRAP. The CDR3 length is 15 residues. V lost 3 bases and J lost 9; bases outside the gene matches: 7. CDR3 nucleotide sequence: TGTGCTAGTGGTTTCCAACTAGCGGGAGCGATTGAGCAGTTCTTC. This encodes CASGFQLAGAIEQFF.

The chain is built from TRBV7-9 and TRBJ2-1; a possible D gene is TRBD1 (5 bases). Germline lookup yields CDR1 SEHNR and CDR2 FQNEAQ (reference sequence). V was trimmed by 5 bases and J by 9 bases, leaving 17 bases between them. This CDR3 has 14 residues. CDR3 residues: CASSLPGRGSEQFF. CDR3 sequence (DNA): TGTGCCAGCAGCCTTCCGGGTAGGGGCAGTGAGCAGTTCTTC.

The J gene is TRBJ2-4, the V gene TRBV10-1, with a weak D call TRBD1 (6 bases). CDR1 WNHNN and CDR2 SYGVQD come from the germline V gene (reference sequence). The ends were cut back, 6 bases at V and 3 bases at J, with 18 bases in the middle. The CDR3 length is 16 residues. This CDR3 is CASRDRLLWGKNIQYF. The CDR3 nucleotides read TGCGCCAGCAGGGACAGACTCTTATGGGGCAAAAACATTCAGTACTTC.

This clone was observed a handful of times. This rearrangement joins TRBV10-1 to TRBJ2-7; 8 bases fit TRBD2. The CDR3 covers 15 residues. V was pared by 2 bases and J by 3 bases, with 6 bases of the junction left unmatched. Germline CDR1 and CDR2: WNHNN and SYGVQD (reference sequence). CDR3 in amino acids: CASSETSGALYEQYF. In DNA, the CDR3 is TGCGCCAGCAGTGAGACTAGCGGAGCTCTCTACGAGCAGTACTTC.

The chain recombines TRBV7-9 with TRBJ1-2, with a tentative D call TRBD1 (5 bases). The CDR3 runs to 14 residues. Germline CDR1 is SEHNR and CDR2 is FQNEAQ (reference sequence). V was clipped by 1 base and J by 4 bases, with 10 bases between them. DNA of the CDR3: TGTGCCAGCAGCTTAGGCCAGGGAATCTATGGCTACACCTTC. Encoded protein: CASSLGQGIYGYTF.

A few counts support this clone. V gene TRBV7-2 combines with J gene TRBJ1-5, with a possible D match to TRBD1 (6 bases). This CDR3 is built from 15 residues. V gave up 0 bases and J gave up 1 base, with 7 bases separating them. The germline CDR1 and CDR2 sequences are SGHTA and FQGNSA. CDR3 sequence (DNA): TGTGCCAGCAGCTTAGCAGGGGGGAGCAATCAGCCCCAGCATTTT. This translates into CASSLAGGSNQPQHF.

This rearrangement joins TRBV27 to TRBJ2-7; TRBD1 is a possible D gene (5 bases). The V end lost 3 bases, the J end lost 9 bases, and 12 bases lay between the germline ends. The CDR3 runs to 12 residues. CDR1 MNHEY and CDR2 SMNVEV come from the germline V gene (reference sequence). CDR3 in amino acids: CASSFWGGAQYF. The CDR3 bases are TGTGCCAGCAGTTTCTGGGGTGGGGCGCAGTACTTC.

The rearrangement joins TRBV2 to TRBJ2-3, with TRBD2 matching over 14 bases. CDR3 length equals 15 residues. The trim removed 3 bases at V and 4 bases at J, leaving 0 bases unmatched. CDR1 and CDR2 (germline): SNHLY, FYNNEI. In DNA form, the CDR3 reads TGTGCCAGCAGTGAGGGACTAGCGGGAGCAGATACGCAGTATTTT. This encodes CASSEGLAGADTQYF. Based on the CDR3 plus reference TRBV2 and TRBJ2-3, the full variable domain is EPEVTQTPSHQVTQMGQEVILRCVPISNHLYFYWYRQILGQKVEFLVSFYNNEISEKSEIFDDQFSVERPDGSNFTLKIRSTKLEDSAMYFCASSEGLAGADTQYFGPGTRLTVL.

This clone was observed a handful of times. The chain employs TRBV13 and TRBJ1-2; the D gene is possibly TRBD1 (6 bases). Trimming left V 4 bases short and J 0 bases short, with 12 bases between. The CDR3 consists of 15 residues. Germline V gene data show CDR1 as PRHDT and CDR2 as FYEKMQ (reference sequence). The CDR3: CASSSAGATNYGYTF. The CDR3 DNA follows: TGTGCCAGCAGCTCCGCAGGGGCGACTAACTATGGCTACACCTTC.

The chain links TRBV10-1 to TRBJ2-2; D not certain. Trimming took 8 bases from V and 1 from J, leaving 8 bases between them. The length of the CDR3 is 13 residues. CDR1 and CDR2 (germline): WNHNN, SYGVQD (reference sequence). Here the CDR3 DNA reads TGCGCCAGCCTTGATTTGAACACCGGGGAGCTGTTTTTT. Its translation: CASLDLNTGELFF.

This clone was observed a handful of times. The chain carries TRBV5-5 and TRBJ1-3; weak D call: TRBD1 (5 bases). This CDR3 contains 17 residues. Germline CDR1 SGHKS, CDR2 YYEKEE (reference sequence). Deletions cut 3 bases from V and 0 bases from J, with 16 bases between. The CDR3 nucleotides are TGTGCCAGCAGCTATATATCGTCCGGGGCCTCTGGAAACACCATATATTTT. The encoded protein is CASSYISSGASGNTIYF.

The V and J genes are TRBV7-8 and TRBJ1-1; D gene uncertain. The length of the CDR3 is 14 residues. The V end was cut by 2 bases, the J end by 1 base, with 8 bases between. The germline V gene encodes CDR1 SGHVS and CDR2 FQNEAQ. The CDR3 DNA sequence: TGTGCCAGCAGCTTACGTCCCCAGAACACTGAAGCTTTCTTT. Protein product: CASSLRPQNTEAFF.